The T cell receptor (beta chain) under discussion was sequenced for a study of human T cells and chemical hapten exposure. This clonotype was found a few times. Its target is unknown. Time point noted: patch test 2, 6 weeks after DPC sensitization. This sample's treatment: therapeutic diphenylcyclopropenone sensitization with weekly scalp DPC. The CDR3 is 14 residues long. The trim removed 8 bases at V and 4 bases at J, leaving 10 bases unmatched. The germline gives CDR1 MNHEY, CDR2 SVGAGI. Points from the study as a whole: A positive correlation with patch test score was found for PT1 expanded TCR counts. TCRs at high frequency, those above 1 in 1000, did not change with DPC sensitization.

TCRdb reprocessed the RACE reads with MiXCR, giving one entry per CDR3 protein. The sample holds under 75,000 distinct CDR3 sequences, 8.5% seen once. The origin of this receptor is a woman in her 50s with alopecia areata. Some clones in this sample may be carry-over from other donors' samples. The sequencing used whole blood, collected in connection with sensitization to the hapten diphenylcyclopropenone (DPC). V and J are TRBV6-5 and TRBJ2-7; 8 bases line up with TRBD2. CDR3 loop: CASRSTSGFYEQYF. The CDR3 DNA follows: TGTGCCAGCCGTAGTACTAGCGGTTTTTACGAGCAGTACTTC.